The rows below give T cell receptor beta chains drawn from one sample of a study of T cells in Graves' hyperthyroidism and ophthalmopathy. TCRdb reprocessed the multiplex PCR reads via MiXCR and lists one record per CDR3 protein. Of more than 300,000 distinct CDR3 sequences listed, more than 11% are singletons. Input material: blood. The source is a woman aged 60 to 75 with Graves' hyperthyroidism. CDR3s include the opening cysteine and the closing phenylalanine or tryptophan. The D gene is left open where the match is weak. Expanded clones are given a class, and other clones once, few, many or no size at all.

d_gene | j_gene | v_gene | abundance | CDR3aa | CDR3nt
TRBD1 | TRBJ1-2 | TRBV19 | . | CAIRTGEVYGYTF | TGTGCCATCAGGACAGGGGAGGTCTATGGCTACACCTTC
. | TRBJ1-1 | TRBV14 | many | CASNEGENTEAFF | TGTGCCAGCAATGAGGGGGAGAACACTGAAGCTTTCTTT
TRBD2 | TRBJ2-5 | TRBV10-1 | many | CASSDQTSGQETQYF | TGCGCCAGCAGTGACCAGACTAGCGGACAAGAGACCCAGTACTTC
TRBD1 | TRBJ1-6 | TRBV9 | . | CASSSRGQGRNSPLHF | TGTGCCAGCAGCTCCCGCGGACAGGGGAGGAATTCACCCCTCCACTTT
TRBD1 | TRBJ1-6 | TRBV12-3/TRBV12-4 | . | CASSTGGENSPLHF | TGTGCCAGCAGTACAGGGGGCGAGAATTCACCCCTCCACTTT
TRBD2 | TRBJ2-7 | TRBV6-1 | many | CASSESLSGYYEQYF | TGTGCCAGCAGTGAAAGTCTTAGCGGGTATTACGAGCAGTACTTC
. | TRBJ1-2 | TRBV11-2 | many | CASRRQVDYGYTF | TGTGCCAGCAGACGACAGGTAGACTATGGCTACACCTTC
TRBD2 | TRBJ2-1 | TRBV7-8 | many | CASSLRLLAGDHDEQFF | TGTGCCAGCAGCCTCAGATTGCTAGCGGGAGACCACGATGAGCAGTTCTTC
TRBD1 | TRBJ1-2 | TRBV7-9 | many | CASSIRQGPYGYTF | TGTGCCAGCAGCATCCGACAGGGTCCCTATGGCTACACCTTC
TRBD1 | TRBJ1-4 | TRBV11-2 | many | CASSRGQGGEKLFF | TGTGCCAGCAGCCGGGGACAGGGGGGAGAAAAACTGTTTTTT
. | TRBJ1-4 | TRBV15 | few | CATSRVVSEKLFF | TGTGCCACCAGCAGAGTCGTCAGTGAAAAACTGTTTTTT
TRBD2 | TRBJ2-1 | TRBV11-1 | many | CASSLALAGGAEQFF | TGTGCCAGCAGCTTAGCGTTAGCGGGAGGCGCTGAGCAGTTCTTC
TRBD1 | TRBJ1-1 | TRBV5-5 | once | CASSSGQGANTEAFF | TGTGCCAGCAGCTCGGGACAGGGGGCTAATACTGAAGCTTTCTTT
. | TRBJ2-4 | TRBV27 | many | CASRIIDSKNIQYF | TGTGCCAGCAGGATCATCGACAGCAAAAACATTCAGTACTTC
TRBD1 | TRBJ2-7 | TRBV7-2 | many | CASSLQGANEQYF | TGTGCCAGCAGCTTACAGGGGGCCAACGAGCAGTACTTC
. | TRBJ2-5 | TRBV20-1 | many | CSARRADQETQYF | TGCAGTGCTAGAAGGGCGGACCAAGAGACCCAGTACTTC
. | TRBJ2-1 | TRBV24-1 | . | CATSKTQNVGYDEQFF | TGTGCCACCAGTAAGACTCAGAACGTGGGGTACGATGAGCAGTTCTTC
. | TRBJ2-5 | TRBV6-1 | many | CASSEDSGWTQYF | TGTGCCAGCAGTGAAGATTCCGGTTGGACCCAGTACTTC
. | TRBJ1-6 | TRBV19 | many | CASRSGADYNSPLHF | TGTGCCAGTAGATCTGGGGCTGACTATAATTCACCCCTCCACTTT
. | TRBJ2-2 | TRBV7-9 | many | CASSLVLTADTGELFF | TGTGCCAGCAGCTTAGTACTGACAGCCGACACCGGGGAGCTGTTTTTT
TRBD2 | TRBJ2-1 | TRBV7-2 | many | CASSRGSIRVNEQFF | TGTGCCAGCAGCCGCGGGAGTATAAGAGTTAATGAGCAGTTCTTC
TRBD2 | TRBJ2-1 | TRBV9 | many | CASSVARAGGNEQFF | TGTGCCAGCAGCGTAGCGAGAGCGGGAGGCAATGAGCAGTTCTTC
. | TRBJ1-2 | TRBV5-8 | . | CASSSNVLGPRYGYTF | TGTGCCAGCAGCTCCAACGTCCTGGGACCCCGATATGGCTACACCTTC
. | TRBJ2-7 | TRBV28 | many | CASSFSSGETYEQYF | TGTGCCAGCAGTTTCTCGAGCGGAGAGACCTACGAGCAGTACTTC
. | TRBJ2-7 | TRBV20-1 | few | CSAGPRGRGHEQYF | TGCAGTGCTGGCCCTCGTGGGAGAGGCCACGAGCAGTACTTC